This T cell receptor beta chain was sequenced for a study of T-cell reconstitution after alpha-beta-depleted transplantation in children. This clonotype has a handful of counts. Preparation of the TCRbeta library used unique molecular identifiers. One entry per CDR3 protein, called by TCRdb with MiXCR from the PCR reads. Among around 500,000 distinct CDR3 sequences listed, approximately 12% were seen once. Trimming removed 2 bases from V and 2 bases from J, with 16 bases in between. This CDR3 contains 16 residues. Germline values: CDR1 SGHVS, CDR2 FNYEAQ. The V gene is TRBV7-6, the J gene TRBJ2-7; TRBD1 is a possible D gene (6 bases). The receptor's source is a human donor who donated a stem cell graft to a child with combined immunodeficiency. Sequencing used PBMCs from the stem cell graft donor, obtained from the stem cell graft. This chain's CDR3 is CASSLSTGTLTYEQYF. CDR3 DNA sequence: TGTGCCAGCAGCTTAAGTACCGGGACATTGACCTACGAGCAGTACTTC. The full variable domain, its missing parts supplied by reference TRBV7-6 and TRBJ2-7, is GAGVSQSPRYKVTKRGQDVALRCDPISGHVSLYWYRQALGQGPEFLTYFNYEAQQDKSGLPNDRFSAERPEGSISTLTIQRTEQRDSAMYRCASSLSTGTLTYEQYFGPGTRLTVT.